The 3 T cell receptor beta chains below come from one sample, sequenced in a study of T cell repertoires in cytomegalovirus infection. TCRdb fed the reads into MiXCR, producing one record per CDR3 protein. The sample lists 310,000 or so distinct CDR3 sequences; about a sixth were seen once. The sample was PBMCs. The receptors shown here come from a human donor in good health (CMV status not recorded). Some clones in this sample may be carry-over from other donors' samples.

The sample holds a few counts of this clonotype. The V and J genes are TRBV20-1 and TRBJ1-2; 7 bases are shared with TRBD1. Germline V gene lookup returns CDR1 DFQATT and CDR2 SNEGSKA (reference sequence). V dropped 5 bases and J dropped 5; count of bases not matched to a gene: 8. The CDR3 spans 13 residues. The CDR3 coding sequence is TGCAGTGCTGGGGGTGCGGGACAGTATGGCTACACCTTC. Its protein product is CSAGGAGQYGYTF.

The rearrangement uses TRBV20-1 and TRBJ1-2; D might be TRBD1 (5 bases). Germline CDR1 reads DFQATT; CDR2 reads SNEGSKA (reference sequence). The CDR3 is 11 amino acids. The ends were cut back, 3 bases at V and 8 bases at J, with 10 bases in the middle. The CDR3 here is CSASRAGGYTF. The CDR3 DNA follows: TGCAGTGCTAGTCGGGCAGGGGGCTACACCTTC.

The chain carries TRBV20-1 and TRBJ1-6; 7 bases are a match to TRBD1. The CDR3 is 13 residues long. The germline gives CDR1 DFQATT, CDR2 SNEGSKA (reference sequence). The J segment lost 7 bases and the V segment lost 3 bases, leaving 3 bases of the junction unmatched. The CDR3 DNA reads TGCAGTGCTAGGGGACAGCTCAATTCACCCCTCCACTTT. Amino acids: CSARGQLNSPLHF.